The rows below give T cell receptor beta chains drawn from one sample of a study of vaccination effects on CD4 cells after COVID-19. These receptors' antigens are unknown. TCRdb's table, derived via immunoSEQ multiplex PCR, lists solely in-frame clones and lacks some. This sample yields approximately 31,000 clones, of which approximately 70% are seen a single time; under 4% belongs to the top ten. The sample in question was CD4+ T cells from PBMCs cultured without peptide, obtained before COVID-19 vaccination. All receptors come from a human donor who received a COVID-19 vaccine. Each CDR3 is given with its conserved first and last residue. A D gene is named only where the DNA matches it firmly. Clone size is not always given. Where it is, it says once, few, many or a class for expanded clones.

d_gene,j_gene,v_gene,abundance,CDR3nt,CDR3aa
NA,TRBJ2-3,TRBV6-4,NA,TGTGCCAGCAGTGAGACAGACGGCACAGATACGCAGTATTTT,CASSETDGTDTQYF
NA,TRBJ2-3,TRBV11-2,few,TGTGCCAGCAGCTTAGAAGAAGTAGATACGCAGTATTTT,CASSLEEVDTQYF
NA,TRBJ2-5,TRBV21-1,NA,TGTGCCAGCAGCAAAGAGGGCCAAGGAAAAGAGACCCAGTACTTC,CASSKEGQGKETQYF
NA,TRBJ2-3,TRBV5-1,NA,TGCGCCAGCAGCTTGGGGTTTAGCACAGATACGCAGTATTTT,CASSLGFSTDTQYF
NA,TRBJ1-2,TRBV11-2,few,TGTGCCAGCAGTTCTAGTGAGGGTCGGCATGGCTACACCTTC,CASSSSEGRHGYTF
TRBD2,TRBJ2-3,TRBV30,NA,TGTGCCTGGAGTGTACGTAGCGGGATATCAGATACGCAGTATTTT,CAWSVRSGISDTQYF
NA,TRBJ2-5,TRBV5-4,NA,TGTGCCAGCAGCTCAACTCAGGGAGGCGAGACCCAGTACTTC,CASSSTQGGETQYF
NA,TRBJ2-7,TRBV5-1,NA,TGCGCCAGCAGCCGACAGGTAGGGTGGGGGACGGAAACCTACGAGCAGTACTTC,CASSRQVGWGTETYEQYF
NA,TRBJ2-3,TRBV4-1,few,TGCGCCAGCAGCCAAGATCTGAGCGTCGGGGATACGCAGTATTTT,CASSQDLSVGDTQYF
TRBD1,TRBJ1-6,TRBV19,NA,TGTGCCAGTAGCACCGCTGACTGGTGGACAGGGCGTTCACCCCTCCACTTT,CASSTADWWTGRSPLHF
NA,TRBJ1-1,TRBV2,few,TGTGCCAGCAGTGCTCAGGCGTCAGAAGCTTTCTTT,CASSAQASEAFF
NA,TRBJ2-7,TRBV20-1,NA,TGCAGTGCCCTTCAAGGGAACGAGCAGTACTTC,CSALQGNEQYF
NA,TRBJ1-4,TRBV27,few,TGTGCCAGCAGTGGGGGGGCATCGGGTGAAAAACTGTTTTTT,CASSGGASGEKLFF
TRBD1,TRBJ1-3,TRBV19,NA,TGTGCCAGTAGTTTCCTCTTTTCCGGGACAGGGGGCGTTGGAAACACCATATATTTT,CASSFLFSGTGGVGNTIYF
NA,TRBJ2-2,TRBV19,NA,TGTGCCAGTACAGGTTTGGGTACTAGTGCCGGGGAGCTGTTTTTT,CASTGLGTSAGELFF
TRBD2,TRBJ2-6,TRBV5-1,NA,TGCGCCAGCAGCTTTAGCGGGGGAACCTCTGGGGCCAACGTCCTGACTTTC,CASSFSGGTSGANVLTF
TRBD1,TRBJ1-4,TRBV5-5,NA,TGTGCCAGCAGCCGTTCGACAGGGCAAAACGAAAAACTGTTTTTT,CASSRSTGQNEKLFF
TRBD1,TRBJ1-2,TRBV10-1,few,TGCGCCAGCAGTGGACGGACAGGGGCCTATGATGGCTACACCTTC,CASSGRTGAYDGYTF
TRBD1,TRBJ2-7,TRBV12-3/TRBV12-4,NA,TGTGCCAGCAGTCGGACAGGCGACGAGCAGTACTTC,CASSRTGDEQYF
NA,TRBJ2-2,TRBV27,few,TGTGCCAGCAGTTTTTCGGGGCTGCACACCGGGGAGCTGTTTTTT,CASSFSGLHTGELFF
NA,TRBJ2-7,TRBV20-1,NA,TGCAGTGCTAGAGCAGCCTACGAGCAGTACTTC,CSARAAYEQYF
NA,TRBJ1-4,TRBV6-1,NA,TGTGCCAGCAGTGAAATGAGTTCGGGGAATGAAAAACTGTTTTTT,CASSEMSSGNEKLFF